Only one count was recorded for the clone carrying this T cell receptor (beta chain). This specimen comes from a study of OX40 agonist ivuxolimab in advanced cancers. This CDR3 is 16 amino acids long. Germline V gene lookup returns CDR1 SGDLS and CDR2 YYNGEE. V shed 0 bases and J shed 2 bases, with 13 bases lying between them. The assay was immunoSEQ multiplex PCR, and TCRdb's table has in-frame clones only and misses some. This sample has about 31,000 clones, with around 87% found just once. Here the sequenced sample was CD4+ or CD8+ T cells sorted from blood, taken in a trial of the OX40 agonist ivuxolimab. This clonotype originated in an adult with an advanced solid tumor such as melanoma, head and neck, liver or kidney cancer. V usage is TRBV9 and J usage is TRBJ2-3; D gene ambiguous. The CDR3 DNA is TGTGCCAGCAGCGTAGAGGGTACAGACTCCACAGATACGCAGTATTTT. Its translation is CASSVEGTDSTDTQYF.